The present TCR beta chain was sequenced within a study of cytomegalovirus exposure and HLA in healthy donors. The study, taken as a whole, reports: For most subjects, TCR beta sequences were reported to predict HLA-A and HLA-B alleles with accuracy.

This CDR3 has 14 residues. Deletions cut 3 bases from V and 0 bases from J, with 11 bases between. Germline CDR1 SQVTM, CDR2 ANQGSEA. The primer mix had 60 Vbeta and 13 Jbeta primers. Repertoires were generated with immunoSEQ multiplex PCR, while TCRdb's copy carries only in-frame clones and drops some. The sample lists over 100,000 clones; approximately 71% were seen once. On this clone itself: The antigen remains unidentified.

The sequencing input was PBMCs. V and J are TRBV29-1 and TRBJ1-2, with D hard to call. The sequence was obtained from a middle-aged man in good health and CMV-seronegative. In DNA form, the CDR3 reads TGCAGCGTTGAGGCGGCTGCTTCTAACTATGGCTACACCTTC. Its protein product is CSVEAAASNYGYTF.